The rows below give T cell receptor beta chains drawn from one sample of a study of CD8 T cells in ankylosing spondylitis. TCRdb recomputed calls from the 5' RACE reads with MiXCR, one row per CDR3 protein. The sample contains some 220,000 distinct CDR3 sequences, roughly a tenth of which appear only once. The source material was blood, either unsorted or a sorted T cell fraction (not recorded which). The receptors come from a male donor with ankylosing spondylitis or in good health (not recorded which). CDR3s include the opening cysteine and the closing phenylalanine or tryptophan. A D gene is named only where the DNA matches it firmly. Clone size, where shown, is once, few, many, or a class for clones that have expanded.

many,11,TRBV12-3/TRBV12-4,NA,CASSWTDGYTF
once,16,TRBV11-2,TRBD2,CASSVSSGNLYNEQFF
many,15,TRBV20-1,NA,CSATYRAESNTEAFF
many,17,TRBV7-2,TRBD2,CASSLVGGLAGTDTQYF
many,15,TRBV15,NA,CATSKRTASGNTIYF
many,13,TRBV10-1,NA,CASSGNRVGEQYF
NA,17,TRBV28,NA,CASSLSTGRSSYNEQFF
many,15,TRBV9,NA,CASSVDAGLNSPLHF
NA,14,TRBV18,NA,CASSPSSHNQPQHF
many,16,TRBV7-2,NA,CASSFWQGARSYEQYF
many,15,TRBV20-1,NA,CSARDLTGEGTIQYF
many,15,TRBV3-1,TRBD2,CASSPAGGPWETQYF
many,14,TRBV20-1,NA,CSAAPGPIDSPLHF
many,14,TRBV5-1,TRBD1,CASSQDRGTDTQYF
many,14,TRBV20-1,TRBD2,CSARSGGAINEQFF
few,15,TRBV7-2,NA,CASSLGHFPNTEAFF
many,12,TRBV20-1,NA,CSARDLREGYTF
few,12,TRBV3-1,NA,CASSQGQYEQYF
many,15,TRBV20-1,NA,CSARDPGPSGDIQYF
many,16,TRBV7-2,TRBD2,CASSDEGLAGKVEQFF
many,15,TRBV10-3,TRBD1,CAISESNRGSTEAFF
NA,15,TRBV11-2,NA,CASSLESIAFYGYTF
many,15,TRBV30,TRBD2,CAWSHSGGPFDEQFF
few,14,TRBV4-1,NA,CASSYRQHTGELFF
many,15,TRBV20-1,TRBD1,CSANPPGQGIYGYTF
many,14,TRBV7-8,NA,CASSFLRASSTQYF
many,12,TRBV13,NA,CASSLRSYEQYF
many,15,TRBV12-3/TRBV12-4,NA,CASSWSEAVYNEQFF
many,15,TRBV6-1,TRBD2,CASSELAGAMETQYF
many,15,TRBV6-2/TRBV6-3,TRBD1,CASSYGTGDTGELFF
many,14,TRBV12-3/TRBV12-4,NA,CASSPDRPQETQYF
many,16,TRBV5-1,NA,CASSLALPGVEDTQYF
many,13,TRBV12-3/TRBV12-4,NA,CASRLSGTDTQYF
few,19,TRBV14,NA,CASSQDLGGRGLPTDTQYF
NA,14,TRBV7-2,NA,CASGSDRVSYEQYF
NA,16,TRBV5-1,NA,CASSLDFTGEGTEAFF
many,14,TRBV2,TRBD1,CASSSDRVGNTIYF
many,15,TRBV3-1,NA,CASSQNPSARDEQFF
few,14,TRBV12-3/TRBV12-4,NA,CASSWIRNTGELFF
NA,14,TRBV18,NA,CASSPRSMNTEAFF
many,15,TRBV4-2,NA,CASSQGDGGYNEQFF
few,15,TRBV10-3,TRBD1,CAISDGDRGFYGYTF
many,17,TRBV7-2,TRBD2,CASSLAPSGSLQETQYF
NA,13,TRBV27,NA,CASSLGESGRLFF
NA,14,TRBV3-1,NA,CASSHGTSERGYTF
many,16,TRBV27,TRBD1,CASSFRTGGRMIGYTF
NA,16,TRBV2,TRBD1,CASTDRGPQRNEKLFF